This T cell receptor beta chain originates from a study of glioma-infiltrating T cells. Study results and caveats: Gliomas, especially low-grade, showed above-expected tissue-blood divergence; non-neoplastic patients showed below.

Regarding this clonotype: Its matching antigen is unknown.

TCR alpha and beta CDR3 regions were amplified from RNA using iRepertoire nested multiplex PCR. One-step reverse transcription and amplification started from approximately 100-400 ng of tissue mRNA or PBMC total RNA. One entry per CDR3 protein, called by TCRdb with MiXCR from the multiplex PCR reads. The data show approximately 100,000 distinct CDR3 sequences, about 25% seen once. This CDR3 has 14 residues. The V end lost 3 bases, the J end lost 3 bases, and 12 bases lay between the germline ends. In germline, CDR1 is MDHEN, CDR2 SYDVKM. This receptor was obtained from a human donor with low-grade glioma or glioblastoma, undergoing nonglioma brain surgery, or in good health (not recorded which). The sequenced sample was glioma tissue, nonneoplastic brain tissue, or PBMCs (not recorded which). The rearrangement links TRBV28 to TRBJ2-7, with no clear D. CDR3 amino acids: CASSLNSLRYEQYF. CDR3 sequence (DNA): TGTGCCAGCAGTTTGAACAGTCTACGCTACGAGCAGTACTTC.